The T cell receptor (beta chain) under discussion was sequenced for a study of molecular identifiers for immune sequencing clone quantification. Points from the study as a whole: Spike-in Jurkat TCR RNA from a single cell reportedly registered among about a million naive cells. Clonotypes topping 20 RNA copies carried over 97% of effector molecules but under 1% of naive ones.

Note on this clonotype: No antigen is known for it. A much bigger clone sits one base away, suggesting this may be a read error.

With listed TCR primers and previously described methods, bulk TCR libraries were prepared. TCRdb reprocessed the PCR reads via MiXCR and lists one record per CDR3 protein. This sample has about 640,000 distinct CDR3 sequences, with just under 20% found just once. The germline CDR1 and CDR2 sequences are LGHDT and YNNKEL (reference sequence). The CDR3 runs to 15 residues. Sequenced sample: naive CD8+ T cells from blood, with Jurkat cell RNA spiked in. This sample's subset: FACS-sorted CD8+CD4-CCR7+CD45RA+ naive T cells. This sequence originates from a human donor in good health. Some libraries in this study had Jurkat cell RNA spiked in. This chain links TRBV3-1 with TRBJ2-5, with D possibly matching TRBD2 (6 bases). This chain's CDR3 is CASSDVTRRGEIQYF. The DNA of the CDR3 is TGTGCCAGCAGCGACGTGACTAGAAGGGGAGAGATCCAGTACTTC.